This is a list of T cell receptor beta chains from one sample in a study of cytomegalovirus exposure and HLA in healthy donors. Profiled with immunoSEQ multiplex PCR; TCRdb holds only in-frame clones, not every one. The table shows about 84,000 clones, with roughly 63% occurring only once. Sequencing was done on a sample of PBMCs. The source is a woman aged 40 to 50 in good health and CMV-seropositive. The CDR3 runs from the conserved cysteine through the conserved F or W. D genes are given only for firm matches. Only part of the rows carry a size: once, few, many, or a class if the clone is expanded.

TRBD2,TRBV5-1,TRBJ2-7,NA,CASSLAPSGTSYEQYF,TGCGCCAGCAGCTTGGCCCCTAGCGGGACCTCCTACGAGCAGTACTTC
NA,TRBV19,TRBJ2-2,once,CASRDMLGADTGELFF,TGTGCCAGTAGGGACATGTTGGGGGCGGACACCGGGGAGCTGTTTTTT
TRBD2,TRBV2,TRBJ2-1,few,CASRIAGGGQFF,TGTGCCAGCAGGATAGCGGGGGGCGGGCAGTTCTTC
TRBD2,TRBV4-3,TRBJ2-2,NA,CASSQEGLAGAANTGELFF,TGCGCCAGCAGCCAAGAGGGACTAGCGGGAGCTGCGAACACCGGGGAGCTGTTTTTT
TRBD1,TRBV5-1,TRBJ2-3,NA,CASRDRGDATDTQYF,TGCGCCAGCAGAGACAGGGGAGACGCAACAGATACGCAGTATTTT
TRBD1,TRBV4-1,TRBJ2-1,NA,CASSQDVGTASYNEQFF,TGCGCCAGCAGCCAAGATGTAGGGACAGCTTCCTACAATGAGCAGTTCTTC
NA,TRBV6-4,TRBJ2-2,NA,CASSPDRQNTGELFF,TGTGCCAGCAGTCCTGACAGACAGAACACCGGGGAGCTGTTTTTT
NA,TRBV5-1,TRBJ1-2,once,CASSSTGNLGGYTF,TGCGCCAGCAGCTCAACAGGAAATCTAGGGGGCTACACCTTC
NA,TRBV28,TRBJ2-7,NA,CASRHESSYEQYF,TGTGCCAGCAGGCACGAGAGCTCCTACGAGCAGTACTTC
NA,TRBV11-2,TRBJ2-3,NA,CASSIYSGNTDTQYF,TGTGCCAGCAGCATATATAGCGGAAACACAGATACGCAGTATTTT
NA,TRBV9,TRBJ2-2,few,CASSVTRERPGELFF,TGTGCCAGCAGCGTAACCAGGGAAAGGCCCGGGGAGCTGTTTTTT
TRBD1,TRBV7-9,TRBJ1-3,NA,CASSSPGQGGNTIYF,TGTGCCAGCAGTTCGCCGGGACAGGGGGGTAACACCATATATTTT
TRBD1,TRBV19,TRBJ2-2,few,CASSNPGQGFDTGELFF,TGTGCCAGTAGTAATCCGGGACAGGGCTTCGACACCGGGGAGCTGTTTTTT
NA,TRBV2,TRBJ1-5,NA,CASSGVGGNQPQHF,TGTGCCAGCAGTGGGGTTGGCGGAAATCAGCCCCAGCATTTT
NA,TRBV5-4,TRBJ1-2,few,CASSPGTTGYGYTF,TGTGCCAGCAGCCCAGGAACGACAGGCTATGGCTACACCTTC
NA,TRBV14,TRBJ2-1,few,CASSQASTSYNEQFF,TGTGCCAGCAGCCAAGCCAGCACTAGCTACAATGAGCAGTTCTTC
TRBD1,TRBV29-1,TRBJ1-1,few,CSVATGTGGAAAEAFF,TGCAGCGTTGCCACCGGGACAGGGGGCGCGGCGGCTGAAGCTTTCTTT
NA,TRBV18,TRBJ2-7,NA,CASSPGGGHEQYF,TGTGCCAGCTCACCAGGAGGGGGCCACGAGCAGTACTTC
NA,TRBV6-5,TRBJ1-1,NA,CASSADRNTEAFF,TGTGCCAGCAGTGCCGACAGGAACACTGAAGCTTTCTTT
NA,TRBV7-2,TRBJ2-2,NA,CASRVDYSNTGELFF,TGTGCCAGCAGAGTGGACTACTCGAACACCGGGGAGCTGTTTTTT
NA,TRBV29-1,TRBJ2-7,once,CSAGVGGEQYF,TGCAGCGCCGGGGTGGGCGGCGAGCAGTACTTC
TRBD2,TRBV4-3,TRBJ2-3,NA,CASSPWARGTSGENTDTQYF,TGCGCCAGCAGCCCATGGGCTCGGGGGACTAGCGGGGAAAACACAGATACGCAGTATTTT
NA,TRBV27,TRBJ2-2,NA,CASSTGNTGELFF,TGTGCCAGCAGTACCGGGAACACCGGGGAGCTGTTTTTT
TRBD2,TRBV7-2,TRBJ2-1,NA,CASSQGTSGTSYNEQFF,TGTGCCAGCAGCCAGGGGACTAGCGGGACCTCCTACAATGAGCAGTTCTTC
TRBD2,TRBV9,TRBJ2-7,NA,CASSASGTSGSYEQYF,TGTGCCAGCAGCGCATCCGGGACTAGCGGGAGTTACGAGCAGTACTTC
TRBD2,TRBV7-8,TRBJ2-1,NA,CASSGVAGVPYNEQFF,TGTGCCAGCAGCGGCGTAGCGGGAGTCCCCTACAATGAGCAGTTCTTC
NA,TRBV6-5,TRBJ1-5,NA,CASSSLRFGNQPQHF,TGTGCCAGCAGTTCATTGCGGTTTGGCAATCAGCCCCAGCATTTT
TRBD2,TRBV7-2,TRBJ2-7,NA,CASSSSGSSEQYF,TGTGCCAGCAGTTCTAGCGGGAGCAGCGAGCAGTACTTC
NA,TRBV19,TRBJ1-5,NA,CASSPLDQPQHF,TGTGCCAGTAGTCCACTGGATCAGCCCCAGCATTTT
TRBD1,TRBV29-1,TRBJ2-1,NA,CSVLTGTDNEQFF,TGCAGCGTCTTAACCGGGACAGACAATGAGCAGTTCTTC
NA,TRBV7-9,TRBJ1-1,NA,CASSLAKSVAYTEAFF,TGTGCCAGCAGCTTAGCAAAGTCAGTGGCTTACACTGAAGCTTTCTTT
TRBD2,TRBV7-9,TRBJ2-5,NA,CASRGEGETQYF,TGTGCCAGCAGGGGGGAGGGGGAGACCCAGTACTTC
TRBD1,TRBV7-9,TRBJ1-4,NA,CASSLNSGTANEKLFF,TGTGCCAGCAGCTTAAACTCCGGGACAGCTAATGAAAAACTGTTTTTT
TRBD1,TRBV28,TRBJ2-7,NA,CASTPGTGLYEQYF,TGTGCCAGCACCCCGGGGACAGGGTTGTACGAGCAGTACTTC
NA,TRBV4-3,TRBJ2-7,NA,CASSQETRGYEQYF,TGCGCCAGCAGCCAAGAGACCCGGGGATACGAGCAGTACTTC
NA,TRBV5-1,TRBJ2-7,NA,CASSLPADEQYF,TGCGCCAGCAGCCTCCCGGCGGACGAGCAGTACTTC
NA,TRBV28,TRBJ2-1,NA,CASSLQGYNEQFF,TGTGCCAGCAGTTTACAGGGCTACAATGAGCAGTTCTTC
NA,TRBV10-3,TRBJ1-5,NA,CAITETENQPQHF,TGTGCCATCACCGAGACGGAGAATCAGCCCCAGCATTTT
TRBD1,TRBV19,TRBJ1-1,once,CASTRTGFRSTEAFF,TGTGCCAGTACTAGGACAGGGTTTCGCAGCACTGAAGCTTTCTTT
NA,TRBV2,TRBJ2-3,few,CASSVGAGDTQYF,TGTGCCAGCAGTGTAGGAGCGGGCGATACGCAGTATTTT
NA,TRBV4-1,TRBJ1-4,few,CASSQTDSNEKLFF,TGCGCCAGCAGCCAAACGGACAGTAATGAAAAACTGTTTTTT
NA,TRBV4-3,TRBJ2-2,NA,CASSPRTYLGTGELFF,TGCGCCAGCAGCCCTCGGACTTATCTCGGCACCGGGGAGCTGTTTTTT
NA,TRBV5-4,TRBJ2-7,NA,CASKLVHDSYEQYF,TGTGCCAGCAAACTGGTGCACGATTCCTACGAGCAGTACTTC
NA,TRBV19,TRBJ1-4,NA,CASSIGGTSRPTNEKLFF,TGTGCCAGTAGTATAGGGGGGACTTCGCGCCCAACTAATGAAAAACTGTTTTTT
NA,TRBV27,TRBJ2-3,NA,CASSGSSLGQNTQYF,TGTGCCAGCAGCGGGAGTTCGCTTGGTCAGAATACGCAGTATTTT
NA,TRBV9,TRBJ2-5,NA,CASSVAVQETQYF,TGTGCCAGCAGCGTAGCCGTGCAAGAGACCCAGTACTTC
TRBD1,TRBV28,TRBJ1-5,NA,CASRRRTGYGQPQHF,TGTGCCAGCAGGCGAAGGACAGGGTATGGTCAGCCCCAGCATTTT
NA,TRBV4-3,TRBJ2-5,NA,CASSQGIGQETQYF,TGCGCCAGCAGCCAGGGCATTGGACAAGAGACCCAGTACTTC
NA,TRBV10-3,TRBJ2-2,NA,CAIREGKFRDRDTGELFF,TGTGCCATCAGGGAGGGGAAGTTCCGGGACAGAGACACCGGGGAGCTGTTTTTT
NA,TRBV28,TRBJ1-1,NA,CASSLSGTTAFF,TGTGCCAGCAGTTTATCCGGGACTACAGCTTTCTTT
NA,TRBV15,TRBJ2-1,NA,CATSRDGLRPRPYNEQFF,TGTGCCACCAGCAGAGATGGACTCCGTCCCCGTCCCTACAATGAGCAGTTCTTC
TRBD1,TRBV29-1,TRBJ1-1,NA,CSARQGGITEAFF,TGCAGCGCCAGACAGGGTGGAATCACTGAAGCTTTCTTT
TRBD2,TRBV19,TRBJ2-3,NA,CASSMDGGSPDTQYF,TGTGCCAGTAGTATGGACGGCGGGAGTCCAGATACGCAGTATTTT
TRBD2,TRBV4-3,TRBJ2-1,NA,CASSRKLAGVTNEQFF,TGCGCCAGCAGCCGCAAACTAGCGGGAGTAACCAATGAGCAGTTCTTC
TRBD2,TRBV5-1,TRBJ2-7,NA,CASSGGTSGFHEQYF,TGCGCCAGCAGCGGGGGGACTAGCGGGTTCCACGAGCAGTACTTC